Detailed here is one T cell receptor (beta chain). TCR beta CDR3 sequences were amplified from RNA transcripts. The TCR CDR3 was amplified in a first-round RT-PCR using the HTBI primer set. In TCRdb, the multiplex PCR reads were re-called with MiXCR into one record per CDR3 protein. The sample holds about 460,000 distinct CDR3 sequences, under 25% seen once. The sample belongs to a study of T cells in Graves' hyperthyroidism and ophthalmopathy. The germline V gene has CDR1 SGHDT and CDR2 YYEEEE. This CDR3 spans 14 amino acids. The V segment lost 4 bases and the J segment 8 bases; nucleotides outside the gene matches: 8. The cohort's ophthalmopathy patients, a group with duration under 3 months, had a Clinical Activity Score of at least 3 and a NOSPECS grade of at least 4. Pregnant or lactating patients were excluded, as were those with uncontrolled infection or other autoimmune disease. The study based diagnoses on clinical symptoms, serum thyroxine and TRAb, thyroid ultrasound and orbital computed tomography.

This TCR was recovered from a woman between 70 and 85 years old with Graves' ophthalmopathy. The chain combines TRBV5-6 with TRBJ2-3, with 9 bases aligning to TRBD2. Sequenced input: blood. For the CDR3, the DNA is TGTGCCAGCAGCGCGGGACTAGCCCTCGGTACGCAGTATTTT. Encoded protein: CASSAGLALGTQYF.